The text below deals with one TCR beta chain. The antigen is not known. Through a sample-barcoded 5' primer and a J-beta primer mix, a second PCR was run for roughly 7 to 12 cycles. The template-switch adaptor was a 5' adaptor with 12 random nucleotides. It tagged each cDNA molecule. Per sample, CDR3-containing paired-end reads numbered at least 2.5 million. TCRdb recomputed calls from the 5' RACE reads with MiXCR, one row per CDR3 protein. There are about 570,000 distinct CDR3 sequences in the sample; approximately 27% occur only once, and around 20% lies in the top ten. The data were obtained in a study of blood T cells in healthy people across ages. The study's findings and limits: More naive CD4+ cells and higher diversity were found in long-lived than in aged donors.

Sequences were obtained from blood. The origin of this receptor is a woman between 65 and 79 years old in good health.

For the CDR3, the DNA is TGCAGTGCTAGAGCTTACAGGGGTACCCAAGAGACCCAGTACTTC. This sequence encodes CSARAYRGTQETQYF. This chain links TRBV20-1 with TRBJ2-5; TRBD1 matches 7 bases. The CDR3 length is 15 residues. The germline V gene has CDR1 DFQATT and CDR2 SNEGSKA (reference sequence). J was trimmed by 1 base and V by 1 base; bases with no gene match: 6.